The clone carrying this T cell receptor (beta chain) was detected a few times. The protocol was immunoSEQ multiplex PCR, while the TCRdb copy is restricted to in-frame clones and leaves out a portion. The table has tens of thousands of clones, around four fifths seen once; the top ten hold less than 4%. This sample stems from a study of neoadjuvant anti-PD-1 for oral cavity cancer. The germline V gene has CDR1 SGHVS and CDR2 FQNEAQ. The V end was cut by 1 base, the J end by 4 bases, with 13 bases between. The CDR3 covers 15 residues. This TCR was sampled from a person between 40 and 79 years old with oral cavity squamous cell carcinoma. The input for sequencing was PBMCs, taken before nivolumab (anti-PD-1) treatment. The J gene is TRBJ1-2, the V gene TRBV7-8; TRBD1 is a possible D gene (6 bases). CDR3 DNA sequence: TGTGCCAGCAGCTTAGAGGGGGGTATGGGCTATGGCTACACCTTC. It specifies CASSLEGGMGYGYTF.